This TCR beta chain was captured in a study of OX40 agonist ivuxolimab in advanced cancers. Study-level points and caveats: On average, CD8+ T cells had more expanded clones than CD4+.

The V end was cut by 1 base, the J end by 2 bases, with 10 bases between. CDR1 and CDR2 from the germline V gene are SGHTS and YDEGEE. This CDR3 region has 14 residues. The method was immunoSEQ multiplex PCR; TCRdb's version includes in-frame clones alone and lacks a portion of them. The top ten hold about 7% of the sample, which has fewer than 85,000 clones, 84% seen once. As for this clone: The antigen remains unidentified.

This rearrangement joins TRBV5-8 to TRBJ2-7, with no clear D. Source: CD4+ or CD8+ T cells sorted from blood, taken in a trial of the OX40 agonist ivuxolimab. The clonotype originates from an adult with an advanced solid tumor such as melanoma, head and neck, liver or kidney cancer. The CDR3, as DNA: TGTGCCAGCAGCTTGACGGGTGCCACCTACGAGCAGTACTTC. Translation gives CASSLTGATYEQYF.